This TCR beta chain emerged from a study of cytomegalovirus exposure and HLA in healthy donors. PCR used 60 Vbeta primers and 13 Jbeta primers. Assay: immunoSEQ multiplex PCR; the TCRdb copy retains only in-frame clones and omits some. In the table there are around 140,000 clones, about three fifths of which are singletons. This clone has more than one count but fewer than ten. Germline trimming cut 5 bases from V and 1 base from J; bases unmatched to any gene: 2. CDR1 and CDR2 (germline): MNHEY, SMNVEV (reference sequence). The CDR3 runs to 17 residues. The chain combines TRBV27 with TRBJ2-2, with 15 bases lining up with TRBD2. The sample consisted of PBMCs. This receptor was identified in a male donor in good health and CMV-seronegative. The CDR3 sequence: CASSPGLAGGNTGELFF. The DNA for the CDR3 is TGTGCCAGCAGTCCGGGACTAGCGGGGGGGAACACCGGGGAGCTGTTTTTT.